What follows are 32 T cell receptor beta chains derived from one specimen sequenced in a study of post-analysis software for immune sequencing data. Unique molecular identifiers featured in each of the TCR beta cDNA libraries. TCRdb re-called the PCR reads with MiXCR, one entry per CDR3 protein. The sample yields over 150,000 distinct CDR3 sequences, about 36% seen once. The sample here was blood, taken after autologous hematopoietic stem cell transplantation. These receptors were collected from a girl aged 10 to 17 with multiple sclerosis.

In this sample, this clonotype turned up a few times. This rearrangement joins TRBV7-6 to TRBJ2-1; 8 bases are shared with TRBD2. J lost 6 bases, V lost 1 base, and 5 bases had no gene match. CDR3 size: 15 residues. Germline loops: CDR1 SGHVS, CDR2 FNYEAQ. The CDR3 region is CASSLGGLVSNEQFF. CDR3 nucleotide sequence: TGTGCCAGCAGCTTAGGGGGACTAGTGAGCAATGAGCAGTTCTTC.

In its sample, this clonotype was seen a few times. This rearrangement joins TRBV28 to TRBJ1-2, with D perhaps matching TRBD1 (5 bases). Deletions cut 3 bases from V and 5 bases from J, with 10 bases between. The length of the CDR3 is 13 residues. CDR1 and CDR2 from the germline V gene are MDHEN and SYDVKM. The CDR3 DNA follows: TGTGCCAGCAGTTTTGGGGGGGGGTATGGCTACACCTTC. Protein product: CASSFGGGYGYTF.

This clonotype was counted only a few times. The chain uses TRBV4-3 and TRBJ1-1; possible D gene TRBD1, 5 bases. CDR3 length equals 13 residues. Germline-derived CDR1 and CDR2 are LGHNA and YSLEER. The ends were cut back, 0 bases at V and 7 bases at J, with 9 bases in the middle. The CDR3 DNA reads as TGCGCCAGCAGCCAAGATCCGACAGTTGAAGCTTTCTTT. This codes for CASSQDPTVEAFF.

There are a few counts of this clonotype. This chain joins TRBV20-1 and TRBJ2-5, with 11 bases matching TRBD2. The DNA end is a closer match to TRBJ2-7, so the J assignment may be wrong. This CDR3 spans 13 amino acids. Per the germline V gene, CDR1 is DFQATT and CDR2 is SNEGSKA (reference sequence). In DNA form, the CDR3 reads TGCAGTGCTCGACTAGCGGGGAGCTACGAGCAGTACTTC. It codes for CSARLAGSYEQYF.

The chain joins TRBV20-1 to TRBJ1-5, with D possibly TRBD1 on 6 matching bases. In germline, CDR1 is DFQATT, CDR2 SNEGSKA (reference sequence). V lost 0 bases to trimming and J lost 1 base, with 19 bases between them. This CDR3 is built from 18 residues. CDR3 in DNA: TGCAGTGCTAGAGATCAGGGGACACCACTCGGGAGCAATCAGCCCCAGCATTTT. Translation: CSARDQGTPLGSNQPQHF.

The gene calls are TRBV12-3 or TRBV12-4 and TRBJ1-2; D uncertain. The CDR3 is 13 amino acids. Trimming took off 3 bases at V and 9 bases at J, with 14 bases between the two ends. CDR3 residues: CASSFERVARYTF. DNA for the CDR3: TGTGCCAGCAGTTTTGAGAGGGTCGCGCGCTACACCTTC.

This clonotype occurred once. This chain uses TRBV6-6 with TRBJ2-4; D possibly uses TRBD1 or TRBD2 (5 bases each). The J call is in doubt because the DNA end fits TRBJ2-7 better. The CDR3 totals 15 residues. Germline CDR1 and CDR2: MNHNY and SVGAGI (reference sequence). The CDR3 DNA reads TGTGCCAGCAGCCAGACCGAGGGGTTTGCCTACGAGCAGTACTTC. Protein product: CASSQTEGFAYEQYF.

The genes are TRBV20-1 and TRBJ2-4; a weak D match, TRBD2 (5 bases). The germline V gene encodes CDR1 DFQATT and CDR2 SNEGSKA (reference sequence). This CDR3 has 17 amino acids. V shed 5 bases and J shed 0 bases, with 20 bases lying between them. The chain's CDR3 is CSAQPLTRRLAKNIQYF. The CDR3 nucleotides are TGCAGTGCTCAACCCCTAACTAGGCGGCTAGCCAAAAACATTCAGTACTTC.

The rearrangement joins TRBV13 to TRBJ2-1, with 7 bases identical to TRBD2. The last part of the DNA fits TRBJ2-7 better; the J call may be wrong. The CDR3 runs 16 residues. Germline V gene data show CDR1 as PRHDT and CDR2 as FYEKMQ (reference sequence). This CDR3 reads CASSFGTGGLSYEQYF. The CDR3 nucleotides read TGTGCCAGCAGCTTCGGGACGGGAGGTCTCTCCTACGAGCAGTACTTC.

The chain employs TRBV7-3 and TRBJ2-1; tentative D call: TRBD2 (6 bases). CDR3 length: 15 amino acids. Trimming stripped 5 bases from V and 8 bases from J, with 19 bases between. CDR1 is SGHTA and CDR2 is FQGTGA in the germline V gene. CDR3 residues: CASSRDLPPFHEQFF. The DNA of the CDR3 is TGTGCCAGCAGCCGGGACTTGCCCCCTTTTCATGAGCAGTTCTTC.

The chain links TRBV28 to TRBJ2-5, with TRBD2 as a possible D gene (6 bases). CDR1 and CDR2 (germline): MDHEN, SYDVKM. Between the trimmed V and J ends, which lost 6 bases and 4 bases, there was a span of 15 bases. The CDR3 has 14 amino acids. DNA for the CDR3: TGTGCCAGCAGAGCGGGCAGGGAAGGAGAGACCCAGTACTTC. This codes for CASRAGREGETQYF.

The genes are TRBV12-3 or TRBV12-4 and TRBJ1-2, with D unclear. CDR3 length equals 14 residues. The V and J ends lost 1 base and 2 bases respectively, with 8 bases between them. The CDR3 DNA is TGTGCCAGCAGTTTAGGCCCAGGAAACTATGGCTACACCTTC. Encoded protein: CASSLGPGNYGYTF.

This clonotype was picked up a small number of times. This chain joins TRBV6-2 or TRBV6-3 and TRBJ1-1; no firm D call. Germline V gene data show CDR1 as MNHEY and CDR2 as SVGEGT. The CDR3 extends over 15 amino acids. The ends were cut back, 2 bases at V and 10 bases at J, with 20 bases in the middle. DNA of the CDR3: TGTGCCAGCAGTTACGAATGGGCCGGCGGCCCTCGAGCTTTCTTT. Encoded protein: CASSYEWAGGPRAFF.

CDR3 sequence reads: CASSFLSRDRVDSGANVLTF. The CDR3 DNA reads as TGTGCCAGCAGTTTTCTTTCCCGGGACAGGGTTGATTCCGGGGCCAACGTCCTGACTTTC. The chain couples TRBV12-3 or TRBV12-4 to TRBJ2-6; TRBD1 matches at 9 bases. J gave up 4 bases and V 3 bases, and 16 bases lay outside the gene matches. The CDR3 length is 20 residues.

The rearrangement joins TRBV7-6 to TRBJ2-5; no reliable D call. V lost 0 bases and J lost 2, with 7 bases in between. Germline lookup yields CDR1 SGHVS and CDR2 FNYEAQ. The CDR3 spans 14 residues. This CDR3 reads CASSLASPQETQYF. CDR3 in DNA: TGTGCCAGCAGCTTAGCGAGCCCTCAAGAGACCCAGTACTTC.

This clonotype was detected only a few times. This rearrangement joins TRBV7-6 to TRBJ2-1; maybe TRBD1 (5 bases). V dropped 2 bases and J dropped 6 bases, with 14 bases sitting between them. Germline V lookup: CDR1 SGHVS, CDR2 FNYEAQ. The CDR3 runs 15 residues. The CDR3 here is CASSLSPVRGNEQFF. In nucleotides, the CDR3 is TGTGCCAGCAGCTTATCTCCCGTTAGGGGCAATGAGCAGTTCTTC. Drawing the rest from reference TRBV7-6 and TRBJ2-1, the complete variable domain is GAGVSQSPRYKVTKRGQDVALRCDPISGHVSLYWYRQALGQGPEFLTYFNYEAQQDKSGLPNDRFSAERPEGSISTLTIQRTEQRDSAMYRCASSLSPVRGNEQFFGPGTRLTVL.

The CDR3 loop reads CASRQGDNTEAFF. CDR3 nucleotide sequence: TGTGCCAGCAGACAGGGGGACAACACTGAAGCTTTCTTT. This sequence joins TRBV12-3 or TRBV12-4 and TRBJ1-1, with 8 bases identical to TRBD1. This CDR3 is 13 amino acids long. J gave up 2 bases and V 6 bases, and 2 bases lay outside the gene matches.

A few counts support this clonotype. V usage is TRBV5-1 and J usage is TRBJ2-7; D might be TRBD1 or TRBD2, each matching 5 bases. The CDR3 sequence is 14 residues long. The germline V gene encodes CDR1 SGHRS and CDR2 YFSETQ. V gave up 5 bases and J gave up 0 bases, with 12 bases separating them. CDR3 amino acids: CASSWDGSSYEQYF. The CDR3 DNA is TGCGCCAGCAGTTGGGACGGTAGCTCCTACGAGCAGTACTTC.

The chain joins TRBV3-1 to TRBJ2-6, with D uncertain. The V end was cut by 4 bases, the J end by 3 bases, with 7 bases between. CDR1 is LGHDT, CDR2 YNNKEL, per germline (reference sequence). This CDR3 contains 14 residues. CDR3 in DNA: TGTGCCAGCAGCCCCCCATATGGGGCCAACGTCCTGACTTTC. This codes for CASSPPYGANVLTF.

This clonotype was seen a handful of times. V and J are TRBV6-2 or TRBV6-3 and TRBJ2-3; D is possibly TRBD2 (6 bases). Germline-derived CDR1 and CDR2 are MNHEY and SVGEGT. The CDR3 covers 14 residues. V was shortened by 2 bases and J by 5 bases, with 11 bases between the two germline ends. CDR3 sequence reads: CASSYRVGGDTQYF. The CDR3 DNA follows: TGTGCCAGCAGTTACCGGGTGGGAGGAGATACGCAGTATTTT.

J is TRBJ2-1 and V is TRBV3-1, with D possibly matching TRBD1 (6 bases). CDR3 length equals 16 residues. Between the trimmed V and J ends, which lost 1 base and 0 bases, there was a span of 10 bases. Germline CDR1 LGHDT, CDR2 YNNKEL (reference sequence). CDR3 in DNA: TGTGCCAGCAGCCAAGGCGGACAGCTCTCCTACAATGAGCAGTTCTTC. Its protein product is CASSQGGQLSYNEQFF.

This clonotype appeared a few times. This sequence joins TRBV10-2 and TRBJ2-7; 9 positions match TRBD1. This CDR3 is 14 amino acids long. The V segment lost 8 bases and the J segment 4 bases; nucleotides outside the gene matches: 9. The germline V gene has CDR1 WSHSY and CDR2 SAAADI. CDR3 coding DNA: TGCGCCAGCCTAGGGACAGGGTTTAGATACGAGCAGTACTTC. This translates into CASLGTGFRYEQYF.

This chain uses TRBV12-3 or TRBV12-4 with TRBJ1-2; a weak D match, TRBD1 (5 bases). The CDR3 loop spans 16 amino acids. V shed 5 bases and J shed 0 bases, with 16 bases lying between them. CDR3 protein: CASSGIEGPSNYGYTF. The CDR3 region has the DNA TGTGCCAGCAGTGGCATAGAGGGGCCCTCTAACTATGGCTACACCTTC.

This clonotype was observed a few times. The chain recombines TRBV12-3 or TRBV12-4 with TRBJ2-5; D may be TRBD2 (5 bases). The tail of the sequence fits TRBJ2-7 better, so the J call may be wrong. This CDR3 comprises 15 residues. The CDR3 region is CAREGRSLQRDEQYF. The CDR3 DNA follows: TGTGCCAGAGAGGGTCGTTCCTTGCAGAGGGACGAGCAGTACTTC.

This rearrangement joins TRBV11-2 to TRBJ2-4; the match to TRBD1 covers 8 bases. Germline V gene lookup returns CDR1 SGHAT and CDR2 FQNNGV. Germline trimming cut 6 bases from V and 13 bases from J; bases unmatched to any gene: 17. The length of the CDR3 is 15 residues. CDR3 region: CASRPTGGATGEQYF. The CDR3 bases are TGTGCCAGCAGACCAACAGGGGGTGCAACGGGGGAGCAGTACTTC. The full variable domain, completed using reference TRBV11-2 and TRBJ2-4, is EAGVAQSPRYKIIEKRQSVAFWCNPISGHATLYWYQQILGQGPKLLIQFQNNGVVDDSQLPKDRFSAERLKGVDSTLKIQPAKLEDSAVYLCASRPTGGATGEQYFGAGTRLSVL.

The J gene is TRBJ1-2, the V gene TRBV15; 10 nucleotides match TRBD1. Germline values: CDR1 LNHNV, CDR2 YYDKDF (reference sequence). V shed 3 bases and J 0 bases; nucleotides not matched to a gene: 4. The CDR3 has 16 residues. The CDR3 DNA reads TGTGCCACCAGCAGGGACAGGGGGGTCGCTAACTATGGCTACACCTTC. Residues: CATSRDRGVANYGYTF.

This chain connects TRBV15 to TRBJ2-3; 7 bases line up with TRBD2. The CDR3 is made up of 16 amino acids. V shed 5 bases and J 1 base; nucleotides not matched to a gene: 9. Looked up from germline, CDR1 is LNHNV and CDR2 is YYDKDF (reference sequence). The CDR3 DNA sequence: TGTGCCACCAGCGGCCGGCAGCGGGGAGGCACAGATACGCAGTATTTT. Protein: CATSGRQRGGTDTQYF.

V gene TRBV6-2 or TRBV6-3 combines with J gene TRBJ2-7, with TRBD2 identical over 7 bases. This CDR3 has 13 residues. Germline loops: CDR1 MNHEY, CDR2 SVGEGT. V lost 6 bases and J lost 3; bases outside the gene matches: 5. In nucleotides, the CDR3 is TGTGCCAGCAGCGGGGACTACAACTACGAGCAGTACTTC. This sequence encodes CASSGDYNYEQYF.

This clonotype was picked up many times. The chain employs TRBV14 and TRBJ1-4; 8 bases agree with TRBD1. The V gene's germline CDR1 is SGHDN and CDR2 FVKESK. This CDR3 has 15 residues. The trim removed 5 bases at V and 4 bases at J, leaving 6 bases unmatched. The CDR3 sequence: CASSDDRGYNEKLFF. DNA for the CDR3: TGTGCCAGCAGCGACGACAGGGGATATAATGAAAAACTGTTTTTT.

V gene TRBV4-3 combines with J gene TRBJ2-2, with 9 nucleotides matching TRBD1. V was pared by 6 bases and J by 3 bases, with 8 bases of the junction left unmatched. The germline gives CDR1 LGHNA, CDR2 YSLEER. The CDR3 covers 16 residues. The CDR3 region has the DNA TGCGCCAGCAGACAAACAGGGGGCGACTACACCGGGGAGCTGTTTTTT. Translating gives CASRQTGGDYTGELFF.

Of note for this clonotype: Being one base from a much bigger clone, this may be a read error. The rearrangement uses TRBV11-2 and TRBJ2-3, with TRBD1 matching over 8 bases. Germline V gene lookup returns CDR1 SGHAT and CDR2 FQNNGV. The CDR3 is 14 amino acids. After removal of 8 bases from V and 8 bases from J, the junction contained 12 bases not matched to a gene. This chain's CDR3 is CASHLGQGGGTQYF. CDR3 bases: TGTGCCAGCCACCTCGGACAGGGAGGTGGTACGCAGTATTTT.

This clonotype was seen a few times. This sequence joins TRBV20-1 and TRBJ2-3; 10 positions match TRBD2. This CDR3 region has 16 residues. The germline gives CDR1 DFQATT, CDR2 SNEGSKA (reference sequence). With V trimmed by 1 base and J by 4 bases, 8 bases remained unmatched. CDR3 DNA: TGCAGTGCTAGAGCCACTAGCGGGATGGGGGCAGATACGCAGTATTTT. Its translation is CSARATSGMGADTQYF.